This is a list of T cell receptor beta chains from one sample in a study of human T cells and chemical hapten exposure. TCRdb reprocessed the RACE reads via MiXCR and lists one record per CDR3 protein. The table lists fewer than 500,000 distinct CDR3 sequences, about 4.8% of them singletons. The starting material was whole blood, obtained in connection with sensitization to the hapten diphenylcyclopropenone (DPC). Receptor source: a woman between 45 and 65 years old with alopecia areata. Some clones in this sample may be carry-over from other donors' samples. CDR3s include the opening cysteine and the closing phenylalanine or tryptophan. D genes are given only for firm matches. Clone size appears in some rows only: once, few, many, or a class for an expanded clone.

cdr3_length: 15
d_call: NA
v_call: TRBV11-2
j_call: TRBJ1-5
clone_size: many
cdr3_aa: CASSLGPYSNQPQHF
cdr3_nt: TGTGCCAGCAGCTTGGGACCTTATAGCAATCAGCCCCAGCATTTT

cdr3_length: 12
d_call: NA
v_call: TRBV5-4
j_call: TRBJ2-7
clone_size: many
cdr3_aa: CASSLDRLEQYF
cdr3_nt: TGTGCCAGCAGCTTGGACAGGCTCGAGCAGTACTTC

cdr3_length: 17
d_call: TRBD1
v_call: TRBV24-1
j_call: TRBJ2-7
clone_size: many
cdr3_aa: CATSDRGTGTVSYEQYF
cdr3_nt: TGTGCCACCAGTGATCGAGGCACGGGGACAGTCAGCTACGAGCAGTACTTC

cdr3_length: 19
d_call: TRBD2
v_call: TRBV9
j_call: TRBJ2-3
clone_size: NA
cdr3_aa: CASSPQGSSGMWGADTQYF
cdr3_nt: TGTGCCAGCAGCCCACAAGGATCTAGCGGGATGTGGGGAGCAGATACGCAGTATTTT

cdr3_length: 14
d_call: TRBD2
v_call: TRBV12-3/TRBV12-4
j_call: TRBJ2-1
clone_size: many
cdr3_aa: CASREAGGDHEQFF
cdr3_nt: TGTGCCAGCAGAGAGGCGGGAGGGGACCATGAGCAGTTCTTC

cdr3_length: 15
d_call: NA
v_call: TRBV4-1
j_call: TRBJ1-1
clone_size: NA
cdr3_aa: CASSQDLGTYTEAFF
cdr3_nt: TGCGCCAGCAGCCAAGATCTAGGAACGTACACTGAAGCTTTCTTT

cdr3_length: 14
d_call: TRBD1
v_call: TRBV9
j_call: TRBJ1-5
clone_size: many
cdr3_aa: CASSAGQGFQPQHF
cdr3_nt: TGTGCCAGCAGCGCCGGACAGGGGTTTCAGCCCCAGCATTTT

cdr3_length: 14
d_call: NA
v_call: TRBV6-6
j_call: TRBJ2-1
clone_size: many
cdr3_aa: CASSFPEVYNEQFF
cdr3_nt: TGTGCCAGCAGTTTTCCTGAGGTCTACAATGAGCAGTTCTTC

cdr3_length: 15
d_call: NA
v_call: TRBV5-1
j_call: TRBJ1-1
clone_size: many
cdr3_aa: CASNLKTGLNTEAFF
cdr3_nt: TGCGCCAGCAACTTGAAGACAGGCTTGAACACTGAAGCTTTCTTT

cdr3_length: 15
d_call: NA
v_call: TRBV4-1
j_call: TRBJ2-1
clone_size: NA
cdr3_aa: CASSQEKGTGSEQFF
cdr3_nt: TGCGCCAGCAGCCAAGAGAAGGGGACTGGCAGTGAGCAGTTCTTC

cdr3_length: 12
d_call: NA
v_call: TRBV28
j_call: TRBJ2-3
clone_size: many
cdr3_aa: CASSLRQNTQYF
cdr3_nt: TGTGCCAGCAGCCTACGACAGAATACGCAGTATTTT

cdr3_length: 18
d_call: TRBD2
v_call: TRBV7-2
j_call: TRBJ2-1
clone_size: NA
cdr3_aa: CASSLAAPEAGGNNEQFF
cdr3_nt: TGTGCCAGCAGCTTAGCTGCTCCCGAAGCGGGAGGTAACAATGAGCAGTTCTTC

cdr3_length: 13
d_call: TRBD1
v_call: TRBV7-9
j_call: TRBJ1-1
clone_size: few
cdr3_aa: CASSVTGGAQTFF
cdr3_nt: TGTGCCAGCAGCGTTACAGGGGGCGCGCAAACTTTCTTT